This is a list of T cell receptor beta chains from one sample in a study of CXCR3-negative and CXCR3-positive naive CD8 T cells. No DNA is given; TCRdb re-called the 5' RACE reads and lists each CDR3 protein once. The sample table includes over 70,000 distinct CDR3 sequences. The sample comprised naive CXCR3- CD8+ T cells from blood. The receptors were sampled from a human donor in good health. Some clones in this sample may be carry-over from other donors' samples. Both conserved end residues are part of each CDR3.

V,J,length,CDR3
TRBV20-1,TRBJ2-7,13,CSAPGQTDYEQYF
TRBV29-1,TRBJ1-2,12,CSVGATLDGYTF
TRBV20-1,TRBJ1-1,12,CSARQGDTEAFF
TRBV29-1,TRBJ2-1,13,CSATNDNYNEQFF
TRBV7-9,TRBJ1-5,12,CASSLDAEPQHF
TRBV6-5,TRBJ2-1,15,CASSPGQTGGNEQFF
TRBV10-3,TRBJ2-3,13,CAGGTGDADTQYF
TRBV14,TRBJ1-1,15,CASSQVSMVNTEAFF
TRBV19,TRBJ1-4,14,CASSIRRTDEKLFF
TRBV19,TRBJ1-1,14,CASSTPREGTEAFF
TRBV14,TRBJ2-2,14,CASSHPFPAGELFF
TRBV7-6,TRBJ2-5,15,CASSKSMGYWETQYF